The present T cell receptor beta chain was sequenced within a study of T cell responses to AZD1222 COVID-19 vaccine. Study-wide points: Only six people who got AZD1222 tested seropositive at baseline. Most donors were white British, females outnumbered males, and clonal diversity was possibly underestimated. The reported proportion of spike-specific TCRs targeting unmutated variant regions was nearly half. Repertoire collection took place solely once the T cell response had peaked.

CDR1 and CDR2 from the germline V gene are SGHRS and YFSETQ. The V and J ends lost 1 base and 0 bases respectively, with 14 bases between them. The CDR3 is 16 residues long. Remarks on this clone: Its antigen is undetermined.

Using immunoSEQ multiplex PCR, the repertoire was profiled, and TCRdb retains in-frame clones only, with some absent. The sample includes about 150,000 clones, over 80% seen only once; the top ten take over 3%. Sequencing used peripheral blood, obtained 28 days after the second AZD1222 dose. The TCR comes from an adult who received the AZD1222 COVID-19 vaccine. V is TRBV5-1 and J is TRBJ2-7; D is unclear. CDR3 coding DNA: TGCGCCAGCAGCTTGAATCTACCTAGGAGCTCCTACGAGCAGTACTTC. Protein: CASSLNLPRSSYEQYF.